Shown below are 20 T cell receptor beta chains from a single sample sequenced in a study of T cell changes during pregnancy in multiple sclerosis. Sequencing used immunoSEQ multiplex PCR; TCRdb keeps in-frame clones, though not all of them. The table includes approximately 110,000 clones, approximately 91% detected once. This specimen was peripheral blood, taken after pregnancy. These TCRs come from a female donor with multiple sclerosis, enrolled in a pregnancy study.

As regards this clone: Within the sample, other DNA sequences also encode this same CDR3. V is TRBV9 and J is TRBJ2-5, with a weak D call TRBD2 (6 bases). The ends were cut back, 3 bases at V and 0 bases at J, with 9 bases in the middle. The CDR3 has 14 amino acids. Germline CDR1 SGDLS, CDR2 YYNGEE. The CDR3 DNA sequence: TGTGCCAGCAGCGGGGCGGGGTACCAAGAGACCCAGTACTTC. Its translation is CASSGAGYQETQYF.

V usage is TRBV9 and J usage is TRBJ1-1; 8 bases fit TRBD1. CDR3 length equals 18 residues. After removal of 4 bases from V and 0 bases from J, the junction contained 14 bases not matched to a gene. CDR1 SGDLS and CDR2 YYNGEE come from the germline V gene. CDR3 coding DNA: TGTGCCAGCAGCCATCCCGGACAGGGTATATTGTTGAACACTGAAGCTTTCTTT. Translation gives CASSHPGQGILLNTEAFF.

This clone was detected once. This chain links TRBV11-1 with TRBJ1-1, with a possible D match to TRBD1 (6 bases). V was trimmed by 5 bases and J by 1 base, leaving 14 bases between them. The CDR3 contains 15 residues. Germline assignment: CDR1 SGHAT and CDR2 FQDESV (reference sequence). The CDR3 coding sequence is TGTGCCAGCAGCCAGTCCCGGACAGAGAACACTGAAGCTTTCTTT. This encodes CASSQSRTENTEAFF.

The chain links TRBV6-5 to TRBJ1-2; D not certain. V was pared by 0 bases and J by 2 bases, with 10 bases between. The CDR3 spans 15 residues. Germline lookup yields CDR1 MNHEY and CDR2 SVGAGI. CDR3 amino acids: CASSYSRQTNYGYTF. The CDR3, as DNA: TGTGCCAGCAGTTACTCGAGGCAAACGAACTATGGCTACACCTTC.

This chain connects TRBV9 to TRBJ2-5; 7 bases match TRBD1. V gave up 2 bases and J gave up 2 bases; unmatched junction bases: 3. Germline CDR1 is SGDLS and CDR2 is YYNGEE. The CDR3 runs to 14 residues. CDR3 sequence: CASSVRDRQETQYF. The CDR3, as DNA: TGTGCCAGCAGCGTCAGGGACAGACAAGAGACCCAGTACTTC. The full variable domain, rest sourced from reference TRBV9 and TRBJ2-5, is DSGVTQTPKHLITATGQRVTLRCSPRSGDLSVYWYQQSLDQGLQFLIQYYNGEERAKGNILERFSAQQFPDLHSELNLSSLELGDSALYFCASSVRDRQETQYFGPGTRLLVL.

V gene TRBV9 combines with J gene TRBJ1-3; TRBD1 is a possible D gene (6 bases). The length of the CDR3 is 16 residues. The germline CDR1 and CDR2 sequences are SGDLS and YYNGEE. V was cut by 4 bases and J by 4 bases, with 18 bases left in between. The CDR3 sequence is CASSPTAGVGGNTIYF. The CDR3 bases are TGTGCCAGCAGCCCGACGGCAGGGGTAGGGGGAAACACCATATATTTT. The full variable domain, rest sourced from reference TRBV9 and TRBJ1-3, is DSGVTQTPKHLITATGQRVTLRCSPRSGDLSVYWYQQSLDQGLQFLIQYYNGEERAKGNILERFSAQQFPDLHSELNLSSLELGDSALYFCASSPTAGVGGNTIYFGEGSWLTVV.

The V call is TRBV9, the J call TRBJ1-2, with D tentatively TRBD1 (5 bases). Deletions cut 2 bases from V and 1 base from J, with 9 bases between. Germline loops: CDR1 SGDLS, CDR2 YYNGEE. The CDR3 is made up of 14 amino acids. This chain's CDR3 is CASSVSGFNYGYTF. CDR3 bases: TGTGCCAGCAGCGTTTCAGGGTTTAACTATGGCTACACCTTC.

The gene calls are TRBV18 and TRBJ1-1; D gene ambiguous. The V gene lost 1 base and the J gene lost 3 bases, with 15 bases spanning the gap. From germline, CDR1 is KGHSH and CDR2 LQKENI. CDR3 length: 16 amino acids. This CDR3 reads CASSPLPPSEHTEAFF. The CDR3 DNA reads as TGTGCCAGCTCACCACTGCCCCCCTCGGAGCACACTGAAGCTTTCTTT.

CDR3 region: CASSEAANTEAFF. CDR3 bases: TGTGCCAGCAGTGAGGCGGCGAACACTGAAGCTTTCTTT. V is TRBV6-4 and J is TRBJ1-1; D is ambiguous. CDR1 is MRHNA and CDR2 is SNTAGT in the germline V gene. V lost 3 bases and J 1 base, leaving 6 bases between the germline ends. This CDR3 is 13 amino acids long.

This rearrangement joins TRBV14 to TRBJ2-2; the D gene is possibly TRBD2 (6 bases). The ends were cut back, 4 bases at V and 5 bases at J, with 11 bases in the middle. CDR3 length equals 14 residues. Germline loops: CDR1 SGHDN, CDR2 FVKESK. CDR3 loop: CASSRHGGTGELFF. DNA for the CDR3: TGTGCCAGCAGCCGGCATGGGGGGACCGGGGAGCTGTTTTTT.

This chain connects TRBV27 to TRBJ2-5; 9 bases agree with TRBD1. V gave up 6 bases and J gave up 7 bases; unmatched junction bases: 15. Germline V lookup: CDR1 MNHEY, CDR2 SMNVEV (reference sequence). There are 16 residues in the CDR3. The CDR3 loop is CASRSFIRTGEVTQYF. The CDR3 DNA follows: TGTGCCAGCAGATCGTTCATCAGGACAGGGGAGGTGACCCAGTACTTC.

The V and J genes are TRBV5-6 and TRBJ1-2, with D tentatively TRBD1 (6 bases). The CDR3 spans 13 residues. Germline loops: CDR1 SGHDT, CDR2 YYEEEE. V dropped 4 bases and J dropped 4 bases, with 11 bases sitting between them. CDR3 DNA sequence: TGTGCCAGCAGCAGCCGGGACATCTATGGCTACACCTTC. It is translated as CASSSRDIYGYTF.

The chain couples TRBV19 to TRBJ1-5; D is undetermined. This CDR3 is 13 amino acids long. Per the germline V gene, CDR1 is LNHDA and CDR2 is SQIVND (reference sequence). Trimming removed 9 bases from V and 7 bases from J, with 16 bases in between. The CDR3 DNA follows: TGTGCCAGCTCGTCCCAGGTAAGGCAGCCCCAGCATTTT. Its translation: CASSSQVRQPQHF.

This clone was counted once. The CDR3 DNA is TGTGCCAGCAGTGACTCGAGTCCGGCCGAACAGGGCAACGACGAGCAGTACTTC. This codes for CASSDSSPAEQGNDEQYF. V usage is TRBV6-4 and J usage is TRBJ2-7; tentatively, D is TRBD1 (6 bases). This CDR3 has 18 amino acids. Germline loops: CDR1 MRHNA, CDR2 SNTAGT. V was shortened by 0 bases and J by 5 bases, with 23 bases between the two germline ends.

This clone showed up just a few times. J is TRBJ1-1 and V is TRBV15, with D possibly being TRBD1 (6 bases). This CDR3 spans 14 amino acids. Trimming left V 3 bases short and J 2 bases short, with 10 bases between. Germline CDR1 and CDR2: LNHNV and YYDKDF (reference sequence). In nucleotides, the CDR3 is TGTGCCACCAGCAGGGTCAGGGGAAACACTGAAGCTTTCTTT. Translation: CATSRVRGNTEAFF.

The chain links TRBV6-1 to TRBJ2-7, with a tentative D call TRBD1 (5 bases). The CDR3 spans 13 residues. Trimming shortened V by 4 bases and J by 3 bases, and 10 bases separated the two germline ends. The germline CDR1 and CDR2 sequences are MNHNS and SASEGT. The CDR3 nucleotides read TGTGCCAGCAGTGTTGAGACAGTCTACGAGCAGTACTTC. Amino acids: CASSVETVYEQYF.

The chain employs TRBV10-3 and TRBJ1-6, with D possibly being TRBD1 (5 bases). Germline V lookup: CDR1 ENHRY, CDR2 SYGVKD. Trimming took 3 bases from V and 10 from J, leaving 10 bases between them. The CDR3 is made up of 13 amino acids. The CDR3 DNA reads as TGTGCCATCAGTGAATGGAGGGGCTCACCCCTCCACTTT. It yields the protein CAISEWRGSPLHF.

V and J are TRBV10-3 and TRBJ2-7; 8 bases line up with TRBD1. With 1 base clipped from V and 4 bases from J, the junction kept 9 bases outside the gene matches. Germline CDR1 and CDR2: ENHRY and SYGVKD. This CDR3 has 16 amino acids. CDR3 sequence: CAISELKRQGRYEQYF. For the CDR3, the DNA is TGTGCCATCAGTGAGTTGAAGCGACAGGGGAGATACGAGCAGTACTTC.

The chain employs TRBV28 and TRBJ1-4; D may be TRBD1 (5 bases). The CDR3 is 15 amino acids. Trimming removed 3 bases at V and 4 bases at J, with 12 bases between. Germline values: CDR1 MDHEN, CDR2 SYDVKM. Here the CDR3 reads CASSFGGTGNEKLFF. The CDR3 DNA is TGTGCCAGCAGTTTTGGTGGGACTGGTAATGAAAAACTGTTTTTT.

The V call is TRBV14, the J call TRBJ2-7; 7 bases map to TRBD1. V lost 4 bases to trimming and J lost 3 bases; unmatched junction nucleotides: 6. The CDR3 runs to 14 residues. Germline V gene lookup returns CDR1 SGHDN and CDR2 FVKESK. CDR3 protein: CASSPRQGRYEQYF. The CDR3 bases are TGTGCCAGCAGCCCGAGACAGGGACGCTACGAGCAGTACTTC.